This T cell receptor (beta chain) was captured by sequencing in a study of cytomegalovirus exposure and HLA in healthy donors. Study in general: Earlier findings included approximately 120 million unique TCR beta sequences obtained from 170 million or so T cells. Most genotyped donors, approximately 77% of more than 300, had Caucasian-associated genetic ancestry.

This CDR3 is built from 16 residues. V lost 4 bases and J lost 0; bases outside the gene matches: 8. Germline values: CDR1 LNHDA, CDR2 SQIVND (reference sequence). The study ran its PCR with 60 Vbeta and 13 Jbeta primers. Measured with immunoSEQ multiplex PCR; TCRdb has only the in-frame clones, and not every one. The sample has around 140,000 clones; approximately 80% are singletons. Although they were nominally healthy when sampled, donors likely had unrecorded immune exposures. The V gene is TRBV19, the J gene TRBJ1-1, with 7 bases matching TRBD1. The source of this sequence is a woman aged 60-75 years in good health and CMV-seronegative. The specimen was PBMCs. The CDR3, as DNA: TGTGCCAGTAGTACCAGACAGGGCAATATGAACACTGAAGCTTTCTTT. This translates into CASSTRQGNMNTEAFF. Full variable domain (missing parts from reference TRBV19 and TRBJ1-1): DGGITQSPKYLFRKEGQNVTLSCEQNLNHDAMYWYRQDPGQGLRLIYYSQIVNDFQKGDIAEGYSVSREKKESFPLTVTSAQKNPTAFYLCASSTRQGNMNTEAFFGQGTRLTVV.